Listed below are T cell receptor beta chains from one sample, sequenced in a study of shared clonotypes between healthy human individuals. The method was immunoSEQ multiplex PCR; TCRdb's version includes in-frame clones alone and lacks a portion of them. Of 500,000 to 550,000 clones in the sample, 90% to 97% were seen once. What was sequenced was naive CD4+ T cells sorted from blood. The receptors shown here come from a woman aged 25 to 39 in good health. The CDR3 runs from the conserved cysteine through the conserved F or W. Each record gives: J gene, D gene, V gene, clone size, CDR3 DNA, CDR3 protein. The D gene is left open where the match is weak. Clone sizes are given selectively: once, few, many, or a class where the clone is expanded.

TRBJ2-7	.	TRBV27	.	TGTGCCTATGGGGTAGGGGCCGCGATATACGAGCAGTACTTC	CAYGVGAAIYEQYF
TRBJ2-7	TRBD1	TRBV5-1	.	TGCGCCAGCAGAGGCAGGGGGCGAGGAGAGCAGTACTTC	CASRGRGRGEQYF
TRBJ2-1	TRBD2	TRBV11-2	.	TGTGCCAGCAGCTCCGGACTCTGGGGAGGGAGGGTCAATGAGCAGTTCTTC	CASSSGLWGGRVNEQFF
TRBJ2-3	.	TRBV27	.	TGTGCCAGCAGACCCCGCGGGACTTCTAGGGATACGCAGTATTTT	CASRPRGTSRDTQYF
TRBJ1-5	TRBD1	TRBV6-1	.	TGTGCCAGCAGAGGGACAGGGTTTCAGCCCCAGCATTTT	CASRGTGFQPQHF
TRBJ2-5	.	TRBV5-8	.	TGTGCCAGCACCAATGGGATGGGCAGGAGACAAGAGACCCAGTACTTC	CASTNGMGRRQETQYF
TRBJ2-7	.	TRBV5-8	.	TGTGCCAGCAGCTCCCAGGACAGCCTCTCCTACGAGCAGTACTTC	CASSSQDSLSYEQYF
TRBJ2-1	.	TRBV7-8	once	TGTGCCAGCAGCTTAGAGGGAGACCCACCCCTTGAGCAGTTCTTC	CASSLEGDPPLEQFF
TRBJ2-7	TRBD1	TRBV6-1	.	TGTGCCAGCAGCCCCCGGACAGGGACTCTACAGGAGCAGTACTTC	CASSPRTGTLQEQYF
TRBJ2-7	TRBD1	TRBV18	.	TGTGCCAGCCGGGAAAACAGGGGGAACGAGCAGTACTTC	CASRENRGNEQYF
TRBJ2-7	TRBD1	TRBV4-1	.	TGCGCCAGCAGCGCCGGGACAGGTTGGTACGAGCAGTACTTC	CASSAGTGWYEQYF
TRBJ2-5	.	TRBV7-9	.	TGTGCCAGCAGCTTATCAGGGTACCAAGAGACCCAGTACTTC	CASSLSGYQETQYF
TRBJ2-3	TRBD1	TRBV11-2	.	TGTGCCAGCAGCCGGCTTAGGGGGCGCAGGGATACGCAGTATTTT	CASSRLRGRRDTQYF
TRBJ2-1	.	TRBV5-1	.	TGCGCCAGCAGCTTGGGACACAAGTACTACAATGAGCAGTTCTTC	CASSLGHKYYNEQFF
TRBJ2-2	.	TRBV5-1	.	TGCGCCAGCAGCTCCTCCGGGACTCGGTCCGGGGAGCTGTTTTTT	CASSSSGTRSGELFF
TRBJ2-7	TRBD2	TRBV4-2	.	TGTGCCAGCAGCCAAGGACGGGAGGGCCTGTACGAGCAGTACTTC	CASSQGREGLYEQYF
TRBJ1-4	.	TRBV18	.	TGTGCCAGCTCCCCTAACGAGGGAGGGTCTGAAAAACTGTTTTTT	CASSPNEGGSEKLFF
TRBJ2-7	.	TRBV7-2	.	TGTGCCAGCAGCGTACGGGCCGTTACTACCTACGAGCAGTACTTC	CASSVRAVTTYEQYF
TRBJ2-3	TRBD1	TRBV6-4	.	TGTGCCAGCAGCGGGGGGACAGGGGATACGCAGTATTTT	CASSGGTGDTQYF
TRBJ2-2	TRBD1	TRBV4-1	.	TGCGCCAGCAGCCAACTCGACAGGGGCAGAACCGGGGAGCTGTTTTTT	CASSQLDRGRTGELFF
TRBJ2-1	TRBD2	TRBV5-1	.	TGCGCCAGCAGCTTGGTCCTAGCGGGAGGAGGCAATGAGCAGTTCTTC	CASSLVLAGGGNEQFF
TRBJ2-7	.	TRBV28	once	TGTGCCAGCAGTCCCCATAGGAGCTCCTACGAGCAGTACTTC	CASSPHRSSYEQYF
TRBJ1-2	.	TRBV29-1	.	TGCAGCGTTTCCCCCTACTGGCAGGAGTCACACTATGGCTACACCTTC	CSVSPYWQESHYGYTF
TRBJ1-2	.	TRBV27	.	TGTGCCAGCAGTTCGACAGAAAACTATGGCTACACCTTC	CASSSTENYGYTF
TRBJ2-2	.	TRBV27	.	TGTGCCAGCAGTTTAAGAGGGAGGATTATAAACACCGGGGAGCTGTTTTTT	CASSLRGRIINTGELFF
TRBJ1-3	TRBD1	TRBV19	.	TGTGCCAGCTCTTCGAGGGGACAGAGCTCTGGAAACACCATATATTTT	CASSSRGQSSGNTIYF
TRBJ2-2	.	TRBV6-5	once	TGTGCCAGCAGTTACAGGGGCTCGAGGACCGGGGAGCTGTTTTTT	CASSYRGSRTGELFF
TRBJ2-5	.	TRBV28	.	TGTGCCAGCAGTACCCCGGCTAGCTGGGGAGAGACCCAGTACTTC	CASSTPASWGETQYF
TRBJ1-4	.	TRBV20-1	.	TGCAGTGCTAGTACTAATGAAAAACTGTTTTTT	CSASTNEKLFF
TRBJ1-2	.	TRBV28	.	TGTGCCAGCAGTCCGTTTGTCGATGACATAGGATGGGGCTACACCTTC	CASSPFVDDIGWGYTF
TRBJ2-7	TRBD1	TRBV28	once	TGTGCCAGCAGTACACCCTCAACAGGGGCACACGAGCAGTACTTC	CASSTPSTGAHEQYF
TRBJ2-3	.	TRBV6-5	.	TGTGCCAGCAGTTACTCCAGTACCTCCACAGATACGCAGTATTTT	CASSYSSTSTDTQYF
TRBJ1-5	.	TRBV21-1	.	TGTGCCAGCAAGATCAGGGGGCGCCGTCAGCCCCAGCATTTT	CASKIRGRRQPQHF
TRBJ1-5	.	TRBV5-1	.	TGCGCCAGCAGCGCGGGGGACGGTAGCAATCAGCCCCAGCATTTT	CASSAGDGSNQPQHF
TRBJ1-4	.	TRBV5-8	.	TGTGCCAGCAGTTATATAGTAGGACCCAATGAAAAACTGTTTTTT	CASSYIVGPNEKLFF
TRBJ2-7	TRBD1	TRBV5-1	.	TGCGCCAGCTACAGGAGCCAGGGGGACGAGCAGTACTTC	CASYRSQGDEQYF
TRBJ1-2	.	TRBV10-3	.	TGTGCCATCACCGAGCCTGGGACAAGCTATGGCTACACCTTC	CAITEPGTSYGYTF
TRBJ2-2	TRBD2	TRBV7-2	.	TGTGCCAGCAGCTTATCTCTACTAGCGGGATCGAACACCGGGGAGCTGTTTTTT	CASSLSLLAGSNTGELFF
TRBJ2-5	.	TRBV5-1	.	TGCGCCAGCAGCTTGGCCTTATTAGGGCAGCAAGAGACCCAGTACTTC	CASSLALLGQQETQYF
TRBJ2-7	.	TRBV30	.	TGTGCCTGGAGTACCGGAAATAAGAACTACGAGCAGTACTTC	CAWSTGNKNYEQYF
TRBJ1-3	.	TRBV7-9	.	TGTGCCAGCAGTTCCCCAGGCTTTCCTGGAAACACCATATATTTT	CASSSPGFPGNTIYF
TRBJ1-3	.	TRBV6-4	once	TGTGCCAGCAGTGACTCGGGCTCCTCTGGAAACACCATATATTTT	CASSDSGSSGNTIYF
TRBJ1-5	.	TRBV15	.	TGTGCCACCAGCAGGGTCGACGGTAGCAATCAGCCCCAGCATTTT	CATSRVDGSNQPQHF
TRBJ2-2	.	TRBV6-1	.	TGTGCCAGCAGTGGACAGACAGGTGCCGGGGAGCTGTTTTTT	CASSGQTGAGELFF
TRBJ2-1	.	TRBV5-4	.	TGTGCCAGCAGCTTGGCCACGGGTATGGGCAATGAGCAGTTCTTC	CASSLATGMGNEQFF
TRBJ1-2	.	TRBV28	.	TGTGCCAGCACCCGGTCAGTTAACTATGGCTACACCTTC	CASTRSVNYGYTF
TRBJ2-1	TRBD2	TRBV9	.	TGTGCCAGCAGCCTAACGACTAGCGGGGTAGGTGAGCAGTTCTTC	CASSLTTSGVGEQFF